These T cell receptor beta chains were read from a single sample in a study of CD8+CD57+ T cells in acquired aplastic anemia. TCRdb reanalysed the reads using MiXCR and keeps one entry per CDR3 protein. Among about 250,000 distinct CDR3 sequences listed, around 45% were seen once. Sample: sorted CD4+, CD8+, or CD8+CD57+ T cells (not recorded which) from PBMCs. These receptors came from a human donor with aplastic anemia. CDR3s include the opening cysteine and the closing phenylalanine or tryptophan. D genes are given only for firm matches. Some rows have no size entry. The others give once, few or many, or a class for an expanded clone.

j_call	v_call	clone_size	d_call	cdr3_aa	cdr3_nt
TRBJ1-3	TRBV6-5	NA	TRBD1	CASSNGTGPLSGNTIYF	TGTGCCAGCAGCAATGGGACAGGGCCTCTCTCTGGAAACACCATATATTTT
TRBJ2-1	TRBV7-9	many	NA	CASSSDSTYNEQFF	TGTGCCAGCAGCTCGGACAGTACCTACAATGAGCAGTTCTTC
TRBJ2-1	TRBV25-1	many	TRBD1	CASSETGDEQFF	TGTGCCAGCAGTGAAACAGGGGACGAGCAGTTCTTC
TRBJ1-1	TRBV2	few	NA	CASSELGEAFF	TGTGCCAGCAGTGAACTGGGGGAAGCTTTCTTT
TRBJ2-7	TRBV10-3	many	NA	CAISEPYTPTEQYF	TGTGCCATCAGTGAGCCCTACACCCCGACCGAGCAGTACTTC
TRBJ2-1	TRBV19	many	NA	CASSIESGRSYNEQFF	TGTGCCAGTAGTATAGAGTCAGGAAGGTCCTACAATGAGCAGTTCTTC
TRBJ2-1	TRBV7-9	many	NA	CASSLDPMGLGDEQFF	TGTGCCAGCAGCTTAGACCCCATGGGGCTAGGGGATGAGCAGTTCTTC
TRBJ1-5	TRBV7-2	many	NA	CASSADFRAQPQHF	TGTGCCAGCAGCGCAGACTTCAGGGCTCAGCCCCAGCATTTT
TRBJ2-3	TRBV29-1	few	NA	CSVVVDQSTDTQYF	TGCAGCGTTGTAGTGGACCAGTCCACAGATACGCAGTATTTT
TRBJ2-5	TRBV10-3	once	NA	CAISESVKETQYF	TGTGCCATCAGTGAGTCGGTCAAAGAGACCCAGTACTTC
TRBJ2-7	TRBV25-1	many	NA	CASSPNTGRPEQYF	TGTGCCAGCAGTCCTAATACGGGCAGGCCCGAGCAGTACTTC
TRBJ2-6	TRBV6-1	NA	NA	CASTTGVGDSGANVPTF	TGTGCCAGCACCACTGGGGTGGGGGACTCTGGGGCCAACGTCCCGACTTTC
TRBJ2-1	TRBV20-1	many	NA	CSARASNEQFF	TGCAGTGCTAGGGCTAGCAATGAGCAGTTCTTC
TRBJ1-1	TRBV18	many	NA	CAAAMNTEAFF	TGTGCCGCAGCCATGAACACTGAAGCTTTCTTT
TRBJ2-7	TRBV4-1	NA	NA	CASSQVLISYEQYF	TGCGCCAGCAGCCAAGTTTTGATCTCCTACGAGCAGTACTTC
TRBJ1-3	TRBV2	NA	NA	CASSTAGNTIYF	TGTGCCAGCAGCACAGCTGGAAACACCATATATTTT
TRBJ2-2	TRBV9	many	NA	CASWGRPNGNTGELFF	TGTGCCAGCTGGGGACGGCCAAATGGTAACACCGGGGAGCTGTTTTTT
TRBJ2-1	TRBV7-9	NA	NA	CASSLTLLYNEQFF	TGTGCCAGCAGCTTAACGCTCCTCTACAATGAGCAGTTCTTC
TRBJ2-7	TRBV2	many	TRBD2	CASRTTGGPPYEQYF	TGTGCCAGCAGAACAACGGGGGGGCCCCCCTACGAGCAGTACTTC
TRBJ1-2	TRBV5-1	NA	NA	CASSLVGSYTF	TGCGCCAGCAGCTTGGTGGGAAGCTACACCTTC
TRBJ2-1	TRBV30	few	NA	CAWSVSDYNEQFF	TGTGCCTGGAGTGTTTCCGACTACAATGAGCAGTTCTTC
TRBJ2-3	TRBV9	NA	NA	CASSVGDSTDTQYF	TGTGCCAGCAGCGTAGGTGATAGCACAGATACGCAGTATTTT
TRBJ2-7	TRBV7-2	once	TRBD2	CASSITPGLAYEQYF	TGTGCCAGCAGCATAACGCCGGGACTAGCTTACGAGCAGTACTTC
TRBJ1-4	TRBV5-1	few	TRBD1	CASSPLTGFLSTNEKLFF	TGCGCCAGCAGCCCCCTGACAGGGTTTCTTTCAACTAATGAAAAACTGTTTTTT
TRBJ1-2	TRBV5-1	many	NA	CASSQRLYGYTF	TGCGCCAGCAGCCAGAGACTCTATGGCTACACCTTC
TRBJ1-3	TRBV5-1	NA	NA	CASSLDRLSGNTIYF	TGCGCCAGCAGCTTGGACCGACTCTCTGGAAACACCATATATTTT
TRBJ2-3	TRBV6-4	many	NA	CASSDSLGTQYF	TGTGCCAGCAGTGACTCTTTGGGTACGCAGTATTTT
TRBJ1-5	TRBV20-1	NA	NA	CSARDPGANSNQPQHF	TGCAGTGCTAGAGATCCCGGGGCCAATAGCAATCAGCCCCAGCATTTT
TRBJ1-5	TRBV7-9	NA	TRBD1	CASSLRGPGAQHF	TGTGCCAGCAGCTTGAGGGGGCCCGGGGCCCAGCATTTT
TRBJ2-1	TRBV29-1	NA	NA	CSVEAGLYNEQFF	TGCAGCGTAGAAGCGGGCCTCTACAATGAGCAGTTCTTC
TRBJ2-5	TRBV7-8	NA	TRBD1	CASSRADRVETRYF	TGTGCCAGCAGCCGAGCGGACAGGGTTGAGACCCGGTACTTC
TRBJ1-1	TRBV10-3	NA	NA	CAIREVGTEAFF	TGTGCCATCAGGGAAGTTGGAACTGAAGCTTTCTTT
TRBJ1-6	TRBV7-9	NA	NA	CASSLKSTGTYNSPLHF	TGTGCCAGCAGCTTAAAATCGACGGGAACCTATAATTCACCCCTCCACTTT
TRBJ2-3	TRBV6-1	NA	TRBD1	CASSEGTGGPVTDTQYF	TGTGCCAGCAGTGAAGGGACAGGGGGCCCGGTAACAGATACGCAGTATTTT
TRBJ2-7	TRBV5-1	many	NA	CASMPGRNTYEQYF	TGCGCCAGCATGCCAGGGAGGAACACCTACGAGCAGTACTTC
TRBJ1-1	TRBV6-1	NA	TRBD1	CASIWDRTEAFF	TGTGCCAGCATCTGGGACAGGACTGAAGCTTTCTTT
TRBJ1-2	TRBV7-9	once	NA	CASSLAYTF	TGTGCCAGCAGCTTGGCCTACACCTTC
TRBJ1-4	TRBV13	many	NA	CASSGRTEGGEKLFF	TGTGCCAGCAGCGGACGGACAGAAGGAGGTGAAAAACTGTTTTTT
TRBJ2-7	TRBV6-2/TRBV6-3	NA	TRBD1	CASGAGTGQAYEQYF	TGTGCCAGCGGAGCCGGGACAGGGCAGGCCTACGAGCAGTACTTC
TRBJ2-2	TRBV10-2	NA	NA	CAISVGQANTGELFF	TGCGCCATCAGCGTGGGACAAGCGAACACCGGGGAGCTGTTTTTT
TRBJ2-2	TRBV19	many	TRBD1	CASNNDRGNTGELFF	TGTGCCAGTAACAATGACAGGGGGAACACCGGGGAGCTGTTTTTT
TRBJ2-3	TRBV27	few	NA	CASSLIYTPDTQYF	TGTGCCAGCAGTTTAATCTATACTCCAGATACGCAGTATTTT
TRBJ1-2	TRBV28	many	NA	CASSYRVGYTF	TGTGCCAGCAGCTACAGGGTTGGCTACACCTTC
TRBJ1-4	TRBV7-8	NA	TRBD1	CASSLYIPRSGGDEKLFF	TGTGCCAGCAGTTTATATATCCCCCGGTCAGGGGGAGATGAAAAACTGTTTTTT
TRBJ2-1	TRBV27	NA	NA	CASTPGGYNEQFF	TGTGCCAGCACTCCGGGTGGCTACAATGAGCAGTTCTTC
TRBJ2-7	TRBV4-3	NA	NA	CASSQDGGF	TGCGCCAGCAGCCAAGATGGGGGTTTC